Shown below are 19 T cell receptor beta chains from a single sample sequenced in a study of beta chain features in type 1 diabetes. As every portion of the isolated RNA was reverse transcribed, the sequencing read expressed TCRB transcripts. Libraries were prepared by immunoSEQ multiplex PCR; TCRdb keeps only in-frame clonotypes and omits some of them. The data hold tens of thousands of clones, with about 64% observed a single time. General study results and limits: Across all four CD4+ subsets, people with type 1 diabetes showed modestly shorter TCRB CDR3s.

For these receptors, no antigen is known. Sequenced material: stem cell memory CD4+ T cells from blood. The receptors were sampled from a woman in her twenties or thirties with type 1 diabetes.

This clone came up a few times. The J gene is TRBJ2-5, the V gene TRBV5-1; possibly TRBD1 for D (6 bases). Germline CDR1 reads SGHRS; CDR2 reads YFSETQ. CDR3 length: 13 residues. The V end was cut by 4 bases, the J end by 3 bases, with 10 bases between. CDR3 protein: CASSMDRKETQYF. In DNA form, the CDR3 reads TGCGCCAGCAGCATGGACAGAAAAGAGACCCAGTACTTC. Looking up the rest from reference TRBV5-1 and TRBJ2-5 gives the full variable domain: KAGVTQTPRYLIKTRGQQVTLSCSPISGHRSVSWYQQTPGQGLQFLFEYFSETQRNKGNFPGRFSGRQFSNSRSEMNVSTLELGDSALYLCASSMDRKETQYFGPGTRLLVL.

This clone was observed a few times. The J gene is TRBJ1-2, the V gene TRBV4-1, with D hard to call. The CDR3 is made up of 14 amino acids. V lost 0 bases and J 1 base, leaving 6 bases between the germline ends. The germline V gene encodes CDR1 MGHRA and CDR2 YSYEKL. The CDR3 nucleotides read TGCGCCAGCAGCCAAGAAAACAGTAACTATGGCTACACCTTC. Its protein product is CASSQENSNYGYTF.

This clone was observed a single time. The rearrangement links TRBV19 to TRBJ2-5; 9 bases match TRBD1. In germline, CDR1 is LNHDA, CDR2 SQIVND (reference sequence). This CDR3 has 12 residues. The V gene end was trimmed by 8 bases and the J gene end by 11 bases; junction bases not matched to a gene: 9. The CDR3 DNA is TGTGCCAGTTCACAGGGGGCTAGGGAGCAGTACTTC. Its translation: CASSQGAREQYF.

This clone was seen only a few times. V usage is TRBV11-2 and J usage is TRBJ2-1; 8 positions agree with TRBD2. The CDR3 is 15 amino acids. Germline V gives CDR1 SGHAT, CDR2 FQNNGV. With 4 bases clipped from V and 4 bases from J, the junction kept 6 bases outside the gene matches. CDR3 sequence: CASSSTSGFYNEQFF. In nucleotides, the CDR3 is TGTGCCAGCAGCTCAACTAGCGGATTTTACAATGAGCAGTTCTTC.

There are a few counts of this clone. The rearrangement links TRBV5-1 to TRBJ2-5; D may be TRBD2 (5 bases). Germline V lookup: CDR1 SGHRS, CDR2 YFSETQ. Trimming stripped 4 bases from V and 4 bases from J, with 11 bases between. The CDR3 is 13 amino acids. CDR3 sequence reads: CASSEDGGETQYF. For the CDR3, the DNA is TGCGCCAGCAGCGAGGACGGAGGAGAGACCCAGTACTTC. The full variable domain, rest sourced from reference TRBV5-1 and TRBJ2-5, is KAGVTQTPRYLIKTRGQQVTLSCSPISGHRSVSWYQQTPGQGLQFLFEYFSETQRNKGNFPGRFSGRQFSNSRSEMNVSTLELGDSALYLCASSEDGGETQYFGPGTRLLVL.

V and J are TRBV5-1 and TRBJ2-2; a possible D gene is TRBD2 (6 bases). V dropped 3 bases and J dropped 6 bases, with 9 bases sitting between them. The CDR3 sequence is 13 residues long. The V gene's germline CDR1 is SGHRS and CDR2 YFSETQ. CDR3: CASSSRLAGELFF. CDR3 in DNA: TGCGCCAGCAGCTCCCGACTAGCCGGGGAGCTGTTTTTT. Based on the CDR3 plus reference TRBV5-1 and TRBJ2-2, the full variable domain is KAGVTQTPRYLIKTRGQQVTLSCSPISGHRSVSWYQQTPGQGLQFLFEYFSETQRNKGNFPGRFSGRQFSNSRSEMNVSTLELGDSALYLCASSSRLAGELFFGEGSRLTVL.

The CDR3 is CASSFSGTTSYEQYF. Here the CDR3 DNA reads TGTGCCAGCAGCTTTTCCGGGACTACCTCCTACGAGCAGTACTTC. The J gene is TRBJ2-7, the V gene TRBV5-6; 7 nucleotides align to TRBD2. The ends lost 2 bases at V and 0 bases at J; junction bases unmatched: 5. The CDR3 consists of 15 residues. From germline, CDR1 is SGHDT and CDR2 YYEEEE.

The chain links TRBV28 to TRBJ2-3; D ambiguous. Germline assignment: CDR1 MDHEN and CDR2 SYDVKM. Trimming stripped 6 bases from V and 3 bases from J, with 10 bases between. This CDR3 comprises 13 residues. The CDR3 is CASSLARTDTQYF. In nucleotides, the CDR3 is TGTGCCAGCAGCCTCGCGAGGACAGATACGCAGTATTTT.

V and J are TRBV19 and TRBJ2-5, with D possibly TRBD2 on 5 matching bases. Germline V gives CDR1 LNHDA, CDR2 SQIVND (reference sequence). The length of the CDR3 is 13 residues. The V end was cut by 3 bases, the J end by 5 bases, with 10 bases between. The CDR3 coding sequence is TGTGCCAGTAGTATGGAGGTGGGGGAGACCCAGTACTTC. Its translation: CASSMEVGETQYF. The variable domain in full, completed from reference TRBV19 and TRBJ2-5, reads DGGITQSPKYLFRKEGQNVTLSCEQNLNHDAMYWYRQDPGQGLRLIYYSQIVNDFQKGDIAEGYSVSREKKESFPLTVTSAQKNPTAFYLCASSMEVGETQYFGPGTRLLVL.

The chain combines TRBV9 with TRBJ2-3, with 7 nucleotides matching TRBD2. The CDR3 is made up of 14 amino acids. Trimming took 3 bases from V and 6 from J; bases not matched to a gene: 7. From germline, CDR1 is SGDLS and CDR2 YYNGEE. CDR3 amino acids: CASSGRLAADTQYF. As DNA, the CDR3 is TGTGCCAGCAGCGGAAGACTAGCAGCGGATACGCAGTATTTT.

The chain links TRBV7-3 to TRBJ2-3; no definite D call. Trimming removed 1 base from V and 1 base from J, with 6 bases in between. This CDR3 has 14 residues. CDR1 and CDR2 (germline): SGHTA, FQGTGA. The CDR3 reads CASSLMAGTDTQYF. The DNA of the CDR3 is TGTGCCAGCAGCTTAATGGCTGGCACAGATACGCAGTATTTT.

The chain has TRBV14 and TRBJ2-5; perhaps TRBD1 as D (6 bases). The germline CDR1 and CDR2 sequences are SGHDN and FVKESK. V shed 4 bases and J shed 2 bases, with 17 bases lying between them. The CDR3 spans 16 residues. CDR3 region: CASSLRPGHTQETQYF. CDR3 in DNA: TGTGCCAGCAGCCTGCGGCCGGGACACACGCAAGAGACCCAGTACTTC.

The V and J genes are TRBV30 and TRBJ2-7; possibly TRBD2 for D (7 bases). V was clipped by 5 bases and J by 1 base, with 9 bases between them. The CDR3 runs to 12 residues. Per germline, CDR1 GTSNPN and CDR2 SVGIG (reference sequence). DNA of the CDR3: TGTGCCTGGGAGGGGGGGTCCTACGAGCAGTACTTC. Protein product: CAWEGGSYEQYF.

As DNA, the CDR3 is TGTGCCAGCAGCAACCCAGGACTCAACTACGAGCAGTACTTC. Protein sequence: CASSNPGLNYEQYF. The rearrangement links TRBV28 to TRBJ2-7; D perhaps matches TRBD2 (5 bases). V was clipped by 6 bases and J by 3 bases, with 15 bases between them. The CDR3 spans 14 residues. Germline V CDR1 and CDR2: MDHEN, SYDVKM.

CDR3 DNA: TGTGCCAGCAGTTTTTCCGGGACTAGCGGGAGAAGACAAGAGACCCAGTACTTC. Translation gives CASSFSGTSGRRQETQYF. The chain combines TRBV7-8 with TRBJ2-5; 14 bases line up with TRBD2. The CDR3 has 18 residues. The germline gives CDR1 SGHVS, CDR2 FQNEAQ. Trimming at V came to 6 bases and at J to 2 bases, leaving 11 bases not matched to a gene.

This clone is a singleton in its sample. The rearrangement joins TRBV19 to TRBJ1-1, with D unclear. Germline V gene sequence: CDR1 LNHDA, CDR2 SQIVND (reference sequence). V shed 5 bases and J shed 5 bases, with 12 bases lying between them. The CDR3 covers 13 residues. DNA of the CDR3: TGTGCCAGTAGTGTGGAGAGGGCGACTGAAGCTTTCTTT. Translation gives CASSVERATEAFF.

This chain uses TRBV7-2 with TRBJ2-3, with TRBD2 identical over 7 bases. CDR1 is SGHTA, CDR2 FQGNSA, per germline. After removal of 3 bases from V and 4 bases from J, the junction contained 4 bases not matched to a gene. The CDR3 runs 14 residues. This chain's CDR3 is CASSFRAGADTQYF. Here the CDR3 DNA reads TGTGCCAGCAGCTTCCGTGCGGGGGCAGATACGCAGTATTTT.

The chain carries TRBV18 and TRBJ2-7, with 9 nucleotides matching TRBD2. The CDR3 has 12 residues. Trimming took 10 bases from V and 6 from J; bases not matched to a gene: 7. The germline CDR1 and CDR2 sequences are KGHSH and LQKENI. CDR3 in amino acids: CATAGTSSEQYF. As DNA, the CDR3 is TGTGCCACAGCCGGGACTAGCAGCGAGCAGTACTTC.

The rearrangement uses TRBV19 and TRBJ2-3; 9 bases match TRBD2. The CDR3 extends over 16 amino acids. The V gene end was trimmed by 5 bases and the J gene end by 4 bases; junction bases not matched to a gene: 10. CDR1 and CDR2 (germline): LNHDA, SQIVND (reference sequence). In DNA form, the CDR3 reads TGTGCCAGTAGTGATAGCGGGAGAGGCGGATCAGATACGCAGTATTTT. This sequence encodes CASSDSGRGGSDTQYF. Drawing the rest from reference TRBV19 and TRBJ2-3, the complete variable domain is DGGITQSPKYLFRKEGQNVTLSCEQNLNHDAMYWYRQDPGQGLRLIYYSQIVNDFQKGDIAEGYSVSREKKESFPLTVTSAQKNPTAFYLCASSDSGRGGSDTQYFGPGTRLTVL.